This T cell receptor (beta chain) was identified in a study of CD8+ T cells in alopecia areata. Treatment described: oral pan-JAK inhibitor, 5-10 mg twice daily. PBMC-derived CD4+ and CD8+ T cells were sorted. This CDR3 region has 14 residues. This clone was picked up a small number of times. Following RNA extraction, reverse transcription yielded cDNA that acted as the sequencing template. The assay was immunoSEQ multiplex PCR, and TCRdb's table has in-frame clones only and misses some. Among tens of thousands of clones listed, 29% were seen once. The sequencing used CD8+ T cells sorted from blood, collected at week 4, from a patient treated with tofacitinib. This chain uses TRBV21-1 with TRBJ1-3; the table's D gene call, TRBD1, was not cross checked with the DNA. TRBV21-1 is listed as a pseudogene. The sequence came from a human donor with alopecia areata. The CDR3 is CASIGGPSGNTIYF. The CDR3 region has the DNA TGTGCCAGCATTGGGGGCCCCTCTGGAAACACCATATATTTT.